The T cell receptor beta chain under discussion was sequenced for a study of blood T cell repertoires in COVID-19. Study context: Collection of acute and convalescent COVID-19 samples took place in the United States, Italy and Spain.

Original processing notes: Reference gene primer amplification yielded estimated nucleated cell counts. The method was immunoSEQ multiplex PCR; TCRdb's version includes in-frame clones alone and lacks a portion of them. The V and J calls and the clone size are those of that table, but D and trimming were determined from the DNA. The table has more than 9,000 clones, 85% to 90% seen once. The CDR3 has 12 amino acids. Germline CDR1 and CDR2: DFQATT and SNEGSKA (reference sequence). V lost 3 bases, J lost 6 bases, and 9 bases lay in between. The V gene is TRBV20-1, the J gene TRBJ1-5; D perhaps matches TRBD1 (6 bases). This receptor was identified in a woman aged 60-70 years with active COVID-19. Specimen: peripheral blood. CDR3 nucleotides: TGCAGTGCTAGTTTAGGGGGTCAGCCCCAGCATTTT. This sequence encodes CSASLGGQPQHF.